In its sample, the clone carrying this TCR beta chain ranks as medium-sized. Its antigen is unidentified. Germline trimming cut 4 bases from V and 3 bases from J; bases unmatched to any gene: 0. Germline values: CDR1 MRHNA, CDR2 SNTAGT. The length of the CDR3 is 14 residues. The primer mix had 60 Vbeta and 13 Jbeta primers. TCRdb's copy holds only in-frame clones and misses some; the assay was immunoSEQ multiplex PCR. The sample records about 120,000 clones, about 11% being singletons. The data originate from a study of cytomegalovirus exposure and HLA in healthy donors. General study points: TCR beta V segments were, for the most part, productive about 87% or about 30% of the time in an earlier analysis.

The chain recombines TRBV6-4 with TRBJ2-2, with 9 positions matching TRBD1. This clonotype originated in a woman aged 18-29 years in good health and CMV-seropositive. The sequenced material came from PBMCs. The CDR3 spells CASSGTGDTGELFF. The CDR3, as DNA: TGTGCCAGCAGTGGGACAGGGGACACCGGGGAGCTGTTTTTT.